The 22 T cell receptor beta chains in this list originate from one sample, sequenced in a study of PD-L1 blockade in urothelial cancer. Only in-frame clones appear in the TCRdb table, and some are missing; sequencing was by immunoSEQ multiplex PCR. This sample carries about 38,000 clones, 70% to 85% of them seen once, and the ten largest clones take roughly 18%. The source was PBMCs, collected around atezolizumab (anti-PD-L1) treatment. The source is a man in his 60s with urothelial cancer.

The chain couples TRBV5-5 to TRBJ1-6, with D tentatively TRBD1 (5 bases). CDR1 and CDR2 (germline): SGHKS, YYEKEE (reference sequence). V was trimmed by 1 base and J by 0 bases, leaving 8 bases between them. CDR3 length equals 16 residues. The CDR3: CASSLIQDSYNSPLHF. DNA for the CDR3: TGTGCCAGCAGCTTGATACAGGACTCCTATAATTCACCCCTCCACTTT.

The chain has TRBV28 and TRBJ2-7, with D perhaps TRBD1 (5 bases). The germline V and J ends were trimmed by 4 bases and 0 bases, with 7 bases remaining between them. The CDR3 runs to 13 residues. Germline V gene lookup returns CDR1 MDHEN and CDR2 SYDVKM. CDR3 amino acids: CASSSDSSYEQYF. As DNA, the CDR3 is TGTGCCAGCAGTTCCGACAGCTCCTACGAGCAGTACTTC.

This chain joins TRBV19 and TRBJ1-1, with TRBD1 matching 7 bases. The junction had 11 bases not matched to a gene; V was cut back by 5 bases and J by 5 bases. This CDR3 region has 15 residues. Germline V gives CDR1 LNHDA, CDR2 SQIVND (reference sequence). For the CDR3, the DNA is TGTGCCAGTAGTGGCCGTCGGACAGGCCCAACTGAAGCTTTCTTT. Translated: CASSGRRTGPTEAFF.

This clone occurred once. The genes are TRBV28 and TRBJ1-1; 9 bases are a match to TRBD1. Germline CDR1 is MDHEN and CDR2 is SYDVKM. J lost 1 base, V lost 6 bases, and 6 bases had no gene match. The CDR3 runs to 15 residues. This CDR3 reads CASSPWGQGNTEAFF. CDR3 sequence (DNA): TGTGCCAGCAGCCCCTGGGGACAGGGGAACACTGAAGCTTTCTTT.

This clone occurred a few times. This rearrangement joins TRBV10-3 to TRBJ2-2, with 7 bases fitting TRBD2. Trimming cost V 4 bases and J 6 bases; bases outside gene matches: 8. Germline assignment: CDR1 ENHRY and CDR2 SYGVKD. There are 15 residues in the CDR3. The CDR3 sequence: CAISAGSGFPGELFF. CDR3 bases: TGTGCCATCAGTGCGGGTAGCGGGTTCCCCGGGGAGCTGTTTTTT.

The rearrangement uses TRBV6-5 and TRBJ2-7, with a weak D call TRBD2 (7 bases). The V gene's germline CDR1 is MNHEY and CDR2 SVGAGI. This CDR3 has 15 residues. V dropped 7 bases and J dropped 7 bases, with 23 bases sitting between them. The CDR3 coding sequence is TGTGCCAGCAATACCCTCTCGGGGGGCAAGGGTGAGCAGTACTTC. Translated, it gives CASNTLSGGKGEQYF.

This clone occurred once. The rearrangement joins TRBV6-5 to TRBJ1-3, with D uncertain. V gave up 10 bases and J gave up 4 bases, with 14 bases separating them. This CDR3 comprises 13 residues. Germline V gene sequence: CDR1 MNHEY, CDR2 SVGAGI. CDR3 sequence (DNA): TGTGCCACACTTCCAGGCCCGGGAAACACCATATATTTT. Translated: CATLPGPGNTIYF.

The chain uses TRBV4-1 and TRBJ2-7; 7 bases are a match to TRBD2. V shed 3 bases, J shed 3 bases, and the junction held 8 bases outside the gene matches. This CDR3 region has 15 residues. The germline CDR1 and CDR2 sequences are MGHRA and YSYEKL. CDR3 protein: CASSHEGGGSYEQYF. In DNA form, the CDR3 reads TGCGCCAGCAGCCATGAAGGCGGGGGAAGCTACGAGCAGTACTTC.

The chain links TRBV30 to TRBJ1-4; no firm D call. Germline-derived CDR1 and CDR2 are GTSNPN and SVGIG (reference sequence). V was clipped by 0 bases and J by 8 bases, with 19 bases between them. This CDR3 comprises 16 residues. CDR3 DNA: TGTGCCTGGAGTGTATTCCAGACGGGGATTCGAGAAAAACTGTTTTTT. Its translation: CAWSVFQTGIREKLFF.

The genes are TRBV6-6 and TRBJ1-1; 7 bases match TRBD1. V shed 0 bases and J 12 bases; nucleotides not matched to a gene: 4. This CDR3 region has 12 residues. The germline CDR1 and CDR2 sequences are MNHNY and SVGAGI (reference sequence). The CDR3: CASSYSQGLSFF. CDR3 nucleotides: TGTGCCAGCAGTTACTCACAGGGGTTGTCTTTCTTT.

The chain carries TRBV28 and TRBJ1-5, with TRBD1 matching 7 bases. Germline lookup yields CDR1 MDHEN and CDR2 SYDVKM. Losses at the gene ends were 2 bases for V and 6 bases for J; bases not matched to a gene: 10. The CDR3 is 16 residues long. CDR3 coding DNA: TGTGCCAGCAGTTTAGATCAGGGGGGTTTCGTTCAGCCCCAGCATTTT. It encodes CASSLDQGGFVQPQHF.

The chain combines TRBV6-4 with TRBJ2-2, with TRBD1 identical over 7 bases. In germline, CDR1 is MRHNA, CDR2 SNTAGT. V dropped 8 bases and J dropped 6; count of bases not matched to a gene: 9. The CDR3 has 14 amino acids. CDR3 nucleotide sequence: TGTGCCAGCCAGATTGACAGGGACGCCGGGGAGCTGTTTTTT. Protein sequence: CASQIDRDAGELFF.

This clone was picked up one time. It may be a read error: a sequence one base away is much more abundant. This chain joins TRBV5-4 and TRBJ2-7, with D possibly TRBD2 on 5 matching bases. Trimming cost V 1 base and J 0 bases, with 5 bases left between them. Germline V gene lookup returns CDR1 SGHNT and CDR2 YYREEE (reference sequence). The CDR3 totals 13 residues. CDR3 DNA: TGTGCCAGCAGCTTGACTAGCTCCTACGAGCAGTACTTC. This translates into CASSLTSSYEQYF.

The J gene is TRBJ1-1, the V gene TRBV7-2; possibly TRBD1 for D (5 bases). V was cut by 5 bases and J by 11 bases, with 18 bases left in between. From germline, CDR1 is SGHTA and CDR2 FQGNSA. The CDR3 covers 13 residues. The CDR3 sequence: CASSPTIGGSAFF. Written as DNA, the CDR3 is TGTGCCAGCAGCCCTACCATCGGGGGTTCCGCTTTCTTT.

This sequence joins TRBV5-1 and TRBJ2-3, with D maybe TRBD2 (6 bases). CDR3 length: 13 amino acids. Germline assignment: CDR1 SGHRS and CDR2 YFSETQ. V was trimmed by 0 bases and J by 6 bases, leaving 8 bases between them. The CDR3 protein is CASSLASGDTQYF. The CDR3 DNA reads TGCGCCAGCAGCTTGGCCAGCGGGGATACGCAGTATTTT.

The chain employs TRBV15 and TRBJ1-5; 10 positions match TRBD1. Per germline, CDR1 LNHNV and CDR2 YYDKDF (reference sequence). Trimming took 5 bases from V and 6 from J; bases not matched to a gene: 13. The CDR3 totals 17 residues. CDR3 coding DNA: TGTGCCACCAGCCTATTTAACCGGGACAGGGGTGGTCAGCCCCAGCATTTT. This sequence encodes CATSLFNRDRGGQPQHF.

The genes are TRBV28 and TRBJ2-7, with D hard to call. The V end lost 3 bases, the J end lost 2 bases, and 17 bases lay between the germline ends. Germline values: CDR1 MDHEN, CDR2 SYDVKM. This CDR3 has 16 residues. As DNA, the CDR3 is TGTGCCAGCAGTTTGGGCTGGCCAGCACCAACCTACGAGCAGTACTTC. Amino acids: CASSLGWPAPTYEQYF.

The chain couples TRBV2 to TRBJ2-1; 8 bases align to TRBD2. CDR1 is SNHLY and CDR2 is FYNNEI in the germline V gene. This CDR3 has 16 residues. J lost 1 base, V lost 3 bases, and 5 bases had no gene match. As DNA, the CDR3 is TGTGCCAGCAGTGACATCGGGGGGGCTTCCTACAATGAGCAGTTCTTC. Protein: CASSDIGGASYNEQFF.

CDR3 sequence: CASCAGTGGYEQYF. The DNA for the CDR3 is TGTGCCAGCTGCGCCGGGACAGGGGGCTACGAGCAGTACTTC. The chain couples TRBV2 to TRBJ2-7, with 11 bases identical to TRBD1. This CDR3 comprises 14 residues. The trim removed 8 bases at V and 3 bases at J, leaving 6 bases unmatched. CDR1 and CDR2 (germline): SNHLY, FYNNEI.

This rearrangement joins TRBV28 to TRBJ1-2; 9 positions agree with TRBD1. The CDR3 extends over 14 amino acids. After removal of 5 bases from V and 3 bases from J, the junction contained 4 bases not matched to a gene. Germline lookup yields CDR1 MDHEN and CDR2 SYDVKM. CDR3 in amino acids: CASSQGQGYYGYTF. CDR3 sequence (DNA): TGTGCCAGCAGTCAGGGACAGGGTTACTATGGCTACACCTTC.

The gene calls are TRBV5-1 and TRBJ1-1, with TRBD1 as a possible D gene (5 bases). The CDR3 consists of 14 residues. The V end lost 4 bases, the J end lost 3 bases, and 13 bases lay between the germline ends. Germline lookup yields CDR1 SGHRS and CDR2 YFSETQ. CDR3 residues: CASSADGGDTEAFF. CDR3 DNA sequence: TGCGCCAGCAGCGCGGATGGGGGGGACACTGAAGCTTTCTTT. The full variable domain, its missing parts supplied by reference TRBV5-1 and TRBJ1-1, is KAGVTQTPRYLIKTRGQQVTLSCSPISGHRSVSWYQQTPGQGLQFLFEYFSETQRNKGNFPGRFSGRQFSNSRSEMNVSTLELGDSALYLCASSADGGDTEAFFGQGTRLTVV.

CDR3 sequence (DNA): TGTGCCAGCAGCTGGGGGGACAGCCGCTACGAGCAGTACTTC. It codes for CASSWGDSRYEQYF. The chain has TRBV7-2 and TRBJ2-7; weak D call: TRBD1 (7 bases). The germline V gene has CDR1 SGHTA and CDR2 FQGNSA. V was pared by 4 bases and J by 3 bases, with 13 bases between. This CDR3 has 14 amino acids.